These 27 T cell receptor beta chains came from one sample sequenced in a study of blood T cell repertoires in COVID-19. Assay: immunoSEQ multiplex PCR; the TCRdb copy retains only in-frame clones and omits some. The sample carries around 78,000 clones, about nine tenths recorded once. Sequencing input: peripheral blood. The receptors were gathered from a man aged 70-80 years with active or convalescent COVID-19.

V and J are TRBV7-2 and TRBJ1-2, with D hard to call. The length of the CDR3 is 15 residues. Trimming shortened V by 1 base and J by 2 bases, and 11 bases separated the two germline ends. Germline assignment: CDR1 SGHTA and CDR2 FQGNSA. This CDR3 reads CASSLGLLGNYGYTF. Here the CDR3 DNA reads TGTGCCAGCAGCTTAGGGCTCCTGGGCAACTATGGCTACACCTTC.

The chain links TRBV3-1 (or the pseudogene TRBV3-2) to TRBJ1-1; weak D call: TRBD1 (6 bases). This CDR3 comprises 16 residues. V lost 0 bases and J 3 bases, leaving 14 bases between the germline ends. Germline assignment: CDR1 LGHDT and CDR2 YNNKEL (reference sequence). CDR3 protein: CASSQDRGYVDTEAFF. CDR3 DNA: TGTGCCAGCAGCCAAGATAGGGGGTATGTGGACACTGAAGCTTTCTTT.

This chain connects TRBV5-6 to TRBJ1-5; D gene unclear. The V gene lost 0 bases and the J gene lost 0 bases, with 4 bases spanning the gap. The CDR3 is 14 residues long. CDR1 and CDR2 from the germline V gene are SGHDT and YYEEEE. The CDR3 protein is CASSLAISNQPQHF. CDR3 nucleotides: TGTGCCAGCAGCTTGGCCATTAGCAATCAGCCCCAGCATTTT.

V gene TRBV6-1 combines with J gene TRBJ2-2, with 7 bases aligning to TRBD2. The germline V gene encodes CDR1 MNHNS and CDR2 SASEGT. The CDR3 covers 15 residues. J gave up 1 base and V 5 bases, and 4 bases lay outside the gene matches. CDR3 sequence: CASSLGLLNTGELFF. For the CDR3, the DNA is TGTGCCAGCAGTTTGGGACTACTGAACACCGGGGAGCTGTTTTTT.

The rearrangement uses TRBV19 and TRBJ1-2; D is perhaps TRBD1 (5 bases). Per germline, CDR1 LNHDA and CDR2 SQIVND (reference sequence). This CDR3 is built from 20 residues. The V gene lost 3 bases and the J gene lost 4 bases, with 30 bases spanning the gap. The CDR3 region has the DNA TGTGCCAGTAGTATGGACCTCGACAGATTATCAAACACCCTATTCTATGGCTACACCTTC. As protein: CASSMDLDRLSNTLFYGYTF.

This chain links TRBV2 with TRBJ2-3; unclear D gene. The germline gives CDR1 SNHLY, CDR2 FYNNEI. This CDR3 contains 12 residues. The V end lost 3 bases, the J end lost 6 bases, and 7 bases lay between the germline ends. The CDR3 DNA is TGTGCCAGCAGTGACTTCCCCGATACGCAGTATTTT. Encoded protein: CASSDFPDTQYF.

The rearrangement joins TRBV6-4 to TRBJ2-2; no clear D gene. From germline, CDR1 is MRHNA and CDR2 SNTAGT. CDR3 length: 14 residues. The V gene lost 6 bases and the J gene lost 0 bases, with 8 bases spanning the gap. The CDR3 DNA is TGTGCCAGCAGCGTTGCAGCGAACACCGGGGAGCTGTTTTTT. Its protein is CASSVAANTGELFF.

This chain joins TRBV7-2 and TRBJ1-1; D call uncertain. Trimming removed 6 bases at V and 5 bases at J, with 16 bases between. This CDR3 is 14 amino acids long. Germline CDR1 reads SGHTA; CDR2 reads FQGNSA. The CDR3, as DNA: TGTGCCAGCAGTCAACCGGTTTCTCTGACTGAAGCTTTCTTT. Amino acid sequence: CASSQPVSLTEAFF.

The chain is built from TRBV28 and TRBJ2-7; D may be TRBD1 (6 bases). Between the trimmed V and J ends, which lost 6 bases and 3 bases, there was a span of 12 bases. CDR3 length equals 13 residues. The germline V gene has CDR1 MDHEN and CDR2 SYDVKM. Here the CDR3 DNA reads TGTGCCAGCAGATCCACAGGGTTCTACGAGCAGTACTTC. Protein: CASRSTGFYEQYF.

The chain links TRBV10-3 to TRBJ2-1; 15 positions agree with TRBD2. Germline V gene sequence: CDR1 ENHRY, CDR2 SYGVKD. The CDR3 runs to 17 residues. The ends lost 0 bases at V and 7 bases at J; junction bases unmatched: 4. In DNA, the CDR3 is TGTGCCATCAGTGAGTCCTCTGGGACTAGCGGGAGGAATGAGCAGTTCTTC. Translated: CAISESSGTSGRNEQFF.

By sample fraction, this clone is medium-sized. The DNA for the CDR3 is TGTGCCAGCAGCTCGGACAGGGGGCTGAAGGCCGGGGAGCTGTTTTTT. As protein: CASSSDRGLKAGELFF. The chain has TRBV5-4 and TRBJ2-2, with 11 nucleotides matching TRBD1. Trimming at V came to 3 bases and at J to 6 bases, leaving 7 bases not matched to a gene. From germline, CDR1 is SGHNT and CDR2 YYREEE (reference sequence). The CDR3 length is 16 residues. The complete variable domain, with remaining parts taken from reference TRBV5-4 and TRBJ2-2, reads ETGVTQSPTHLIKTRGQQVTLRCSSQSGHNTVSWYQQALGQGPQFIFQYYREEENGRGNFPPRFSGLQFPNYSSELNVNALELDDSALYLCASSSDRGLKAGELFFGEGSRLTVL.

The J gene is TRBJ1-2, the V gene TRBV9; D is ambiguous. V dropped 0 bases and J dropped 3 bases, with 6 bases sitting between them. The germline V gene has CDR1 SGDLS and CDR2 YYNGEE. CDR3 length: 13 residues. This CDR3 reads CASSVASYYGYTF. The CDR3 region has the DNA TGTGCCAGCAGCGTAGCGAGCTACTATGGCTACACCTTC.

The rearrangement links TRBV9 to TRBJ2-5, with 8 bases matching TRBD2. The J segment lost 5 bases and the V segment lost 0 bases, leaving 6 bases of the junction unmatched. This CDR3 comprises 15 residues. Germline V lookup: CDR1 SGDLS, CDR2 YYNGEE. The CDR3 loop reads CASSVAAGVEETQYF. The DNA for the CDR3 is TGTGCCAGCAGCGTAGCAGCGGGGGTGGAGGAGACCCAGTACTTC.

The CDR3 spells CASSPAGQGAYGYTF. As DNA, the CDR3 is TGTGCCAGCTCACCGGCCGGACAGGGGGCATATGGCTACACCTTC. The chain combines TRBV18 with TRBJ1-2; 11 bases agree with TRBD1. V lost 3 bases to trimming and J lost 5 bases; unmatched junction nucleotides: 5. This CDR3 is 15 amino acids long. CDR1 and CDR2 (germline): KGHSH, LQKENI.

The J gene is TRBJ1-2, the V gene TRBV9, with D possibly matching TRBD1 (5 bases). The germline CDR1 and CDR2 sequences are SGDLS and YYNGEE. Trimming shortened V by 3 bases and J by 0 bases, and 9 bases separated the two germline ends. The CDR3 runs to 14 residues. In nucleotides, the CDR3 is TGTGCCAGCAGCGCTCAGGGTACTAACTATGGCTACACCTTC. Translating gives CASSAQGTNYGYTF.

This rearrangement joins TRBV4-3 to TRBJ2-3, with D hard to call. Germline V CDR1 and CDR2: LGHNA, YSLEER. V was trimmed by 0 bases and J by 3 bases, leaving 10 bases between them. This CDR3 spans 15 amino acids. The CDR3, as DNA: TGCGCCAGCAGCCAAGAAACAAGAGCGACAGATACGCAGTATTTT. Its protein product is CASSQETRATDTQYF.

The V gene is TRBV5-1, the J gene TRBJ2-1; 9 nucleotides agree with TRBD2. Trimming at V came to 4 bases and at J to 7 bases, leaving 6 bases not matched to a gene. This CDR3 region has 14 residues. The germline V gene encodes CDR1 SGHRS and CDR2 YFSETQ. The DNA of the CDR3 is TGCGCCAGCAGCGGGGGACTAGCCGAAAATGAGCAGTTCTTC. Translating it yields CASSGGLAENEQFF.

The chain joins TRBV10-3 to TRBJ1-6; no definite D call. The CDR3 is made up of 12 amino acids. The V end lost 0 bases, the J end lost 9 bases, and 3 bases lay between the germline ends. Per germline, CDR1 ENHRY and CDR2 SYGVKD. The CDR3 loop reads CAISESASPLHF. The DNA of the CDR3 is TGTGCCATCAGTGAGTCGGCTTCACCCCTCCACTTT.

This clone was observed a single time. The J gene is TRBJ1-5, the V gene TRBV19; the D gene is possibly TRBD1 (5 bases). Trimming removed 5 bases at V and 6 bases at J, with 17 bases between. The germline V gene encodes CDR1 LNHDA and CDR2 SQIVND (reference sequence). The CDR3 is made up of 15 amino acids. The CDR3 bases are TGTGCCAGTAGTGTATATGGGGGAGGAGGTCAGCCCCAGCATTTT. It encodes CASSVYGGGGQPQHF.

CDR3 nucleotide sequence: TGTGCCAGCAGTTCACAGGGGGCGACCGTTGGCTACACCTTC. It encodes CASSSQGATVGYTF. The chain links TRBV28 to TRBJ1-2, with 9 positions matching TRBD1. CDR3 length: 14 amino acids. From germline, CDR1 is MDHEN and CDR2 SYDVKM. After removal of 4 bases from V and 7 bases from J, the junction contained 7 bases not matched to a gene.

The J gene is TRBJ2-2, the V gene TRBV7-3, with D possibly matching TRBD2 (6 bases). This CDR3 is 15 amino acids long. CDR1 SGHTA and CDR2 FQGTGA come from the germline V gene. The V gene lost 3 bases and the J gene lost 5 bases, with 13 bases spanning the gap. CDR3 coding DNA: TGTGCCAGCAGCTTGGGACTCTCTCGGACCGGGGAGCTGTTTTTT. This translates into CASSLGLSRTGELFF.

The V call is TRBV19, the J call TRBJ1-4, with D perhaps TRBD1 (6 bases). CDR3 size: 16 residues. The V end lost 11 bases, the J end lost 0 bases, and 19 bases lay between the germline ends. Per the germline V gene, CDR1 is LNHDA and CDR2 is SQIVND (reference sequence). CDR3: CASVTTGKTTNEKLFF. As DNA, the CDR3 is TGTGCCTCAGTTACCACAGGGAAAACAACTAATGAAAAACTGTTTTTT.

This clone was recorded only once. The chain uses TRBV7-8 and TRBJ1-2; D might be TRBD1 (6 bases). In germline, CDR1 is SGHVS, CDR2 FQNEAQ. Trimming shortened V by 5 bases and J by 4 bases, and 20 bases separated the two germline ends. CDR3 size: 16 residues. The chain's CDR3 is CASSPLRGRGGYGYTF. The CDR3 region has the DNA TGTGCCAGCAGCCCCCTACGGGGCAGGGGTGGCTATGGCTACACCTTC.

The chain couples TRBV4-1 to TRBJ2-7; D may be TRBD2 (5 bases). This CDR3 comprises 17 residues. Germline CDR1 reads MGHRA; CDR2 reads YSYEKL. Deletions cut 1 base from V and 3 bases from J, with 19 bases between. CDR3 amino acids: CASSQAHLMGVFYEQYF. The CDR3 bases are TGCGCCAGCAGCCAAGCCCACCTGATGGGAGTCTTCTACGAGCAGTACTTC.

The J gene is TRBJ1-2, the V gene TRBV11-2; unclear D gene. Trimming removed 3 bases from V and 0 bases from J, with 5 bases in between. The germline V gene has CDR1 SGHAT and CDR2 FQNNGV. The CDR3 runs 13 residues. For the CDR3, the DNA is TGTGCCAGCAGCTTTTACACTAACTATGGCTACACCTTC. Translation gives CASSFYTNYGYTF.

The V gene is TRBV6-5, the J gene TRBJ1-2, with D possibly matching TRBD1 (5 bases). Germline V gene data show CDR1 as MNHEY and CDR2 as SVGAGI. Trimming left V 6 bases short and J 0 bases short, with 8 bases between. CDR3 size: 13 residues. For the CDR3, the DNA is TGTGCCAGCAGAAAGGGGACTAACTATGGCTACACCTTC. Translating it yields CASRKGTNYGYTF.

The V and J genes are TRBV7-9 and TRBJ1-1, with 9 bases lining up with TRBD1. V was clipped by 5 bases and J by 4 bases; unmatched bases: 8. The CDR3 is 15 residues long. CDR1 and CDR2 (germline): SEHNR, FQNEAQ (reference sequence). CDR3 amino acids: CASSPRTGAVTEAFF. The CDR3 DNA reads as TGTGCCAGCAGCCCCCGGACAGGGGCGGTCACTGAAGCTTTCTTT.